The 20 T cell receptor beta chains below were found in one sample sequenced in a study of T cells in Graves' hyperthyroidism and ophthalmopathy. RNA transcripts gave rise to amplified TCR beta CDR3 regions. The TCR CDR3 was amplified in a first-round RT-PCR using the HTBI primer set. TCRdb re-called the multiplex PCR reads through MiXCR, storing one row per CDR3 protein. The repertoire has 300,000 to 400,000 distinct CDR3 sequences, about 12% of them found once; the top ten carry about 9.1%. The sequenced sample consisted of blood. The receptors shown here come from a young woman with Graves' hyperthyroidism.

This clonotype has a handful of counts. This chain uses TRBV18 with TRBJ1-5, with D perhaps matching TRBD1 (5 bases). Trimming took 4 bases from V and 0 from J, leaving 22 bases between them. Germline CDR1 reads KGHSH; CDR2 reads LQKENI. The CDR3 extends over 19 amino acids. The CDR3 reads CASSLTETPRQNSNQPQHF. CDR3 sequence (DNA): TGTGCCAGCTCACTAACCGAGACACCGAGACAGAATAGCAATCAGCCCCAGCATTTT.

This clonotype was seen many times. This sequence joins TRBV19 and TRBJ2-1, with 10 positions matching TRBD2. The germline V gene encodes CDR1 LNHDA and CDR2 SQIVND (reference sequence). V lost 5 bases to trimming and J lost 6 bases; unmatched junction nucleotides: 7. This CDR3 spans 15 amino acids. The CDR3 spells CASSPRTSGLNEQFF. The CDR3 DNA reads as TGTGCCAGTAGTCCTCGGACTAGCGGACTCAATGAGCAGTTCTTC.

This clonotype came up many times. V usage is TRBV5-8 and J usage is TRBJ2-3, with 10 bases matching TRBD2. The CDR3 extends over 18 amino acids. Germline V gene data show CDR1 as SGHTS and CDR2 as YDEGEE. The V segment lost 0 bases and the J segment 1 base; nucleotides outside the gene matches: 8. In nucleotides, the CDR3 is TGTGCCAGCAGCTTGGGAGCGGGAGGGCCGATTCGCACAGATACGCAGTATTTT. Encoded protein: CASSLGAGGPIRTDTQYF.

This clonotype was seen repeatedly, ten times or more. The gene calls are TRBV28 and TRBJ1-2; 9 nucleotides align to TRBD1. With 5 bases clipped from V and 4 bases from J, the junction kept 8 bases outside the gene matches. Germline loops: CDR1 MDHEN, CDR2 SYDVKM. The CDR3 runs to 15 residues. This CDR3 reads CASSPYGQGFYGYTF. In DNA form, the CDR3 reads TGTGCCAGCAGTCCCTACGGACAGGGGTTCTATGGCTACACCTTC.

This clonotype occurred many times. The chain is built from TRBV29-1 and TRBJ1-1; D uncertain. V was cut by 1 base and J by 5 bases, with 14 bases left in between. Germline CDR1 is SQVTM and CDR2 is ANQGSEA. This CDR3 contains 14 residues. The CDR3 nucleotides read TGCAGCGTTGAAGTTGGGAACAGACTGACTGAAGCTTTCTTT. This gives the protein CSVEVGNRLTEAFF.

This clonotype was counted at least ten times. V gene TRBV6-1 combines with J gene TRBJ1-2; possibly TRBD1 for D (5 bases). Germline V gives CDR1 MNHNS, CDR2 SASEGT. V dropped 4 bases and J dropped 2 bases, with 8 bases sitting between them. This CDR3 has 13 residues. This chain's CDR3 is CASSGQGNYGYTF. The CDR3 coding sequence is TGTGCCAGCAGTGGCCAGGGCAACTATGGCTACACCTTC.

V usage is TRBV10-3 and J usage is TRBJ1-3, with D unresolved. V lost 11 bases and J lost 8, with 19 bases in between. This CDR3 has 13 residues. CDR1 and CDR2 (germline): ENHRY, SYGVKD. The CDR3 DNA reads TGTGCCGGCGGAACAACCGGGAAGGACACCATATATTTT. Its protein is CAGGTTGKDTIYF.

Note on this clonotype: A read error may be the cause here, since a much bigger clone is one base away. The V gene is TRBV10-3, the J gene TRBJ1-2; D gene uncertain. This CDR3 is 14 amino acids long. The V end was cut by 6 bases, the J end by 0 bases, with 11 bases between. From germline, CDR1 is ENHRY and CDR2 SYGVKD. Here the CDR3 DNA reads TGTGCCATCAGCGCCAGAGAGTCTAACTATGGCTACACCTTC. The encoded protein is CAISARESNYGYTF.

J is TRBJ1-6 and V is TRBV20-1; TRBD1 aligns across 7 bases. CDR3 length equals 16 residues. The germline V gene encodes CDR1 DFQATT and CDR2 SNEGSKA (reference sequence). Trimming at V came to 3 bases and at J to 5 bases, leaving 10 bases not matched to a gene. In DNA, the CDR3 is TGCAGTGCTAGTCCGACAGGGAGGTGGGATAATTCACCCCTCCACTTT. This encodes CSASPTGRWDNSPLHF.

A remark on this clonotype: A read error may be the cause here, since a much bigger clone is one base away. The CDR3 loop is CASSSWARQGASTGEQFF. The CDR3 DNA sequence: TGTGCCAGCAGCTCCTGGGCGAGGCAGGGGGCTAGTACAGGAGAGCAGTTCTTC. The chain is built from TRBV7-9 and TRBJ2-1; 8 bases fit TRBD1. V was clipped by 4 bases and J by 10 bases; unmatched bases: 21. There are 18 residues in the CDR3. Germline lookup yields CDR1 SEHNR and CDR2 FQNEAQ (reference sequence).

In this sample, this clonotype turned up many times. The chain employs TRBV6-2 or TRBV6-3 and TRBJ2-1; 8 bases agree with TRBD2. This CDR3 has 14 residues. Per the germline V gene, CDR1 is MNHEY and CDR2 is SVGEGT. Trimming removed 5 bases from V and 7 bases from J; junction bases left unmatched: 7. CDR3 sequence (DNA): TGTGCCAGCAGTCGACTAGCGTCTTTTAATGAGCAGTTCTTC. It encodes CASSRLASFNEQFF.

This clonotype has ten or more counts. The J gene is TRBJ1-2, the V gene TRBV20-1, with no clear D. Trimming took off 0 bases at V and 7 bases at J, with 12 bases between the two ends. CDR1 DFQATT and CDR2 SNEGSKA come from the germline V gene (reference sequence). The CDR3 is 13 residues long. CDR3: CSARDRAEAGYTF. The CDR3 nucleotides are TGCAGTGCTAGAGATCGGGCAGAGGCTGGCTACACCTTC.

This clonotype was counted a few times. Just one base apart from a much larger clone, this may be a read error. The chain couples TRBV19 to TRBJ2-3; 10 bases are shared with TRBD2. After removal of 7 bases from V and 4 bases from J, the junction contained 5 bases not matched to a gene. Germline assignment: CDR1 LNHDA and CDR2 SQIVND (reference sequence). This CDR3 contains 14 residues. CDR3 protein: CASTGLAEADTQYF. The CDR3 DNA sequence: TGTGCCAGTACCGGACTAGCGGAGGCAGATACGCAGTATTTT. The full variable domain, in which reference TRBV19 and TRBJ2-3 provide the parts outside the CDR3, is DGGITQSPKYLFRKEGQNVTLSCEQNLNHDAMYWYRQDPGQGLRLIYYSQIVNDFQKGDIAEGYSVSREKKESFPLTVTSAQKNPTAFYLCASTGLAEADTQYFGPGTRLTVL.

In its sample, this clonotype was seen many times. The V and J genes are TRBV7-2 and TRBJ2-3; D may be TRBD1 (6 bases). The CDR3 length is 15 residues. The V gene lost 5 bases and the J gene lost 1 base, with 13 bases spanning the gap. CDR1 is SGHTA and CDR2 is FQGNSA in the germline V gene. CDR3 in amino acids: CASSPPGVGTDTQYF. CDR3 in DNA: TGTGCCAGCAGCCCCCCAGGGGTGGGCACAGATACGCAGTATTTT.

A note on this clonotype: This clone may be a read error of a much larger clone one base away. V gene TRBV29-1 combines with J gene TRBJ2-1; D is unresolved. The CDR3 is made up of 11 amino acids. CDR1 and CDR2 (germline): SQVTM, ANQGSEA. V was pared by 1 base and J by 5 bases, with 3 bases between. CDR3 protein: CSVEVDNEQFF. The CDR3 DNA reads as TGCAGCGTTGAAGTAGACAATGAGCAGTTCTTC.

This clonotype was seen only a few times. A much larger clone lies a single base off, so this may be a read error. The genes are TRBV28 and TRBJ1-2; no definite D call. This CDR3 spans 12 amino acids. Trimming took off 5 bases at V and 6 bases at J, with 10 bases between the two ends. Germline CDR1 and CDR2: MDHEN and SYDVKM. In nucleotides, the CDR3 is TGTGCCAGCAGTACTCAGACGGATGGCTACACCTTC. Its protein is CASSTQTDGYTF.

This clonotype was recorded many times. This chain connects TRBV9 to TRBJ2-7, with 7 bases matching TRBD1. The length of the CDR3 is 15 residues. V was clipped by 4 bases and J by 2 bases; unmatched bases: 9. Germline CDR1 is SGDLS and CDR2 is YYNGEE. Here the CDR3 reads CASSFAPTGTYEQYF. The CDR3 DNA reads TGTGCCAGCAGCTTTGCCCCGACAGGGACCTACGAGCAGTACTTC.

The table lists this clonotype with many counts. CDR3: CASSYGIGPASGNTIYF. In nucleotides, the CDR3 is TGTGCCAGCAGTTACGGGATAGGACCGGCCTCTGGAAACACCATATATTTT. V usage is TRBV6-5 and J usage is TRBJ1-3; D is undetermined. CDR1 is MNHEY and CDR2 is SVGAGI in the germline V gene. V lost 2 bases to trimming and J lost 0 bases, with 14 bases between them. This CDR3 has 17 amino acids.

Note on this clonotype: A read error may account for a junction end that differs from germline. The chain combines TRBV5-1 with TRBJ1-6; D uncertain. The CDR3 length is 16 residues. The germline V gene encodes CDR1 SGHRS and CDR2 YFSETQ. CDR3 loop: CAGSPDLSSYNSPLHF. The CDR3 DNA follows: TGCGCCGGCAGCCCAGACCTCAGCTCCTATAATTCACCCCTCCACTTT.

In its sample, this clonotype was seen many times. The chain recombines TRBV2 with TRBJ1-1; D call uncertain. V was cut by 1 base and J by 3 bases, with 15 bases left in between. Germline V gene data show CDR1 as SNHLY and CDR2 as FYNNEI. The CDR3 extends over 16 amino acids. CDR3 bases: TGTGCCAGCAGTGAAGTTAAACCGGGCGGAGACACTGAAGCTTTCTTT. It specifies CASSEVKPGGDTEAFF.